Below are 9 T cell receptor beta chains sequenced from a single sample in a study of OX40 agonist ivuxolimab in advanced cancers. TCRdb keeps only in-frame clones here, not all; method: immunoSEQ multiplex PCR. This repertoire shows approximately 90,000 clones, approximately 91% found once; its top ten account for approximately 0.3%. The sample here was CD4+ or CD8+ T cells sorted from blood, taken in a trial of the OX40 agonist ivuxolimab. These receptors all stem from an adult with an advanced solid tumor such as melanoma, head and neck, liver or kidney cancer.

The CDR3 spells CACGPGTLNTGELFF. In DNA form, the CDR3 reads TGTGCCTGCGGGCCCGGGACGTTGAACACCGGGGAGCTGTTTTTT. The rearrangement links TRBV30 to TRBJ2-2; TRBD1 or TRBD2 may be the D gene (5 bases each). The germline CDR1 and CDR2 sequences are GTSNPN and SVGIG (reference sequence). CDR3 length: 15 amino acids. V shed 6 bases and J shed 1 base, with 15 bases lying between them.

V usage is TRBV6-1 and J usage is TRBJ1-1, with TRBD1 matching 9 bases. CDR1 and CDR2 (germline): MNHNS, SASEGT. The length of the CDR3 is 16 residues. V was clipped by 4 bases and J by 2 bases; unmatched bases: 8. Here the CDR3 reads CASSAGTGNANTEAFF. The CDR3 DNA follows: TGTGCCAGCAGTGCCGGGACAGGGAACGCAAACACTGAAGCTTTCTTT.

Only one count was recorded for this clone. V usage is TRBV7-9 and J usage is TRBJ2-2; D is unclear. The CDR3 loop spans 14 amino acids. Trimming took off 6 bases at V and 6 bases at J, with 14 bases between the two ends. Germline assignment: CDR1 SEHNR and CDR2 FQNEAQ (reference sequence). The chain's CDR3 is CASSSQAIAGELFF. In DNA form, the CDR3 reads TGTGCCAGCAGTTCCCAAGCGATCGCCGGGGAGCTGTTTTTT.

CDR3 sequence: CASSEAGWNQPQHF. For the CDR3, the DNA is TGTGCCAGCAGTGAAGCGGGGTGGAATCAGCCCCAGCATTTT. The chain carries TRBV6-1 and TRBJ1-5; D gene unclear. The germline V and J ends were trimmed by 0 bases and 4 bases, with 7 bases remaining between them. The length of the CDR3 is 14 residues. Per the germline V gene, CDR1 is MNHNS and CDR2 is SASEGT.

CDR3 DNA sequence: TGTGCCAGCAGTGATTCAGGGGCGAGAAGTGCTTTCTTT. Residues: CASSDSGARSAFF. The rearrangement joins TRBV25-1 to TRBJ1-1; TRBD1 might be the D (6 bases). Per the germline V gene, CDR1 is MGHDK and CDR2 is SYGVNS. Trimming cost V 3 bases and J 11 bases, with 16 bases left between them. The CDR3 is made up of 13 amino acids.

This chain connects TRBV18 to TRBJ1-1, with D tentatively TRBD1 (5 bases). V lost 4 bases to trimming and J lost 3 bases, with 15 bases between them. The CDR3 runs to 15 residues. Germline CDR1 KGHSH, CDR2 LQKENI. CDR3: CASSLDSGGDTEAFF. CDR3 DNA sequence: TGTGCCAGCTCACTCGATTCCGGGGGGGACACTGAAGCTTTCTTT.

This rearrangement joins TRBV5-5 to TRBJ2-2; 9 bases map to TRBD2. This CDR3 is built from 15 residues. Looked up from germline, CDR1 is SGHKS and CDR2 is YYEKEE (reference sequence). Trimming at V came to 4 bases and at J to 5 bases, leaving 6 bases not matched to a gene. Here the CDR3 DNA reads TGTGCCAGCAGCGGACTAGCGCGAGAGACCGGGGAGCTGTTTTTT. Its translation: CASSGLARETGELFF.

J is TRBJ1-1 and V is TRBV27, with D possibly TRBD1 on 6 matching bases. The germline V gene has CDR1 MNHEY and CDR2 SMNVEV (reference sequence). V was pared by 5 bases and J by 6 bases, with 10 bases between. The CDR3 length is 12 residues. The CDR3 DNA reads TGTGCCAGCAGTCTCAGGGGCGCTGAAGCTTTCTTT. Protein: CASSLRGAEAFF.

The chain combines TRBV29-1 with TRBJ1-5; TRBD1 matches at 8 bases. The CDR3 has 12 residues. With V trimmed by 4 bases and J by 7 bases, 3 bases remained unmatched. Germline values: CDR1 SQVTM, CDR2 ANQGSEA. Written as DNA, the CDR3 is TGCAGCGTTGTAGGGACAGGCCAGCCCCAGCATTTT. Its protein is CSVVGTGQPQHF.